The clone carrying this TCR beta chain was observed a handful of times. These data are taken from a study of blood T cells in healthy people across ages. Turning to the study itself: Roughly one uniquely barcoded beta molecule per two T cells was captured.

V lost 5 bases, J lost 3 bases, and 5 bases stayed unmatched. The CDR3 is 14 residues long. Germline V gives CDR1 DFQATT, CDR2 SNEGSKA (reference sequence). PCR was performed a second time for about 7 to 12 cycles using a sample-barcoded 5' primer and a J-beta primer mix. Each CDR3 protein is one row after TCRdb ran MiXCR on the 5' RACE reads. This sample has approximately 2,000,000 distinct CDR3 sequences, with about 39% found just once. The sample was blood. This sequence originates from a human donor in good health. The chain links TRBV20-1 to TRBJ2-1, with 9 bases lining up with TRBD2. CDR3 bases: TGCAGTGCTTCTAGCGGGATACTCTACAATGAGCAGTTCTTC. It is translated as CSASSGILYNEQFF.